The clone carrying this TCR beta chain was observed a handful of times. Its target is unknown. A single base separates this from a much larger clone, so it may be a read error. This record belongs to a study of CD8+CD57+ T cells in acquired aplastic anemia. Study details: The study obtained an average of around 2.9 ug of DNA from sorted CD4+ and CD8+ cells. Study conclusions and caveats: Levels of CD8+ Simpson's diversity were not significantly distinct in patients versus controls. Sharing between patients and controls was observed for roughly 30 CD8+ CDR3 sequences.

Germline V gives CDR1 LNHNV, CDR2 YYDKDF (reference sequence). J gave up 4 bases and V 8 bases, and 8 bases lay outside the gene matches. The CDR3 has 15 amino acids. The use of genomic DNA as template underpinned the TCR beta VDJ and CDR3 profiling. TCRdb reprocessed the reads via MiXCR and lists one record per CDR3 protein. The sample has 200,000 to 250,000 distinct CDR3 sequences, 65% seen once. Sequencing involved patients with CD8+CD57+ cell expansion previously shown by flow cytometry. When blood sampling took place, the patients had received no therapy. The rearrangement joins TRBV15 to TRBJ2-1; 10 bases map to TRBD1. The origin of this receptor is a human donor with aplastic anemia. Sequenced sample: sorted CD4+, CD8+, or CD8+CD57+ T cells (not recorded which) from PBMCs. The CDR3 coding sequence is TGTGCCACCTGCACCCGGGACAGGGGTTACAATGAGCAGTTCTTC. This gives the protein CATCTRDRGYNEQFF.